This T cell receptor (beta chain) stems from a study of blood T cell repertoires in COVID-19. Whole-study context: Sources were T cells, B-cell-depleted T cells, or PBMCs; the material itself was cDNA or gDNA.

Germline values: CDR1 SGHTA, CDR2 FQGNSA. The CDR3 length is 14 residues. V lost 5 bases to trimming and J lost 5 bases; unmatched junction nucleotides: 6. Authors' processing steps: Nucleated cell number was recorded as an estimate derived from reference gene primer amplification. The assay was immunoSEQ multiplex PCR, and TCRdb's table has in-frame clones only and misses some. The DNA gave D and trimming, while V, J and clone size come from that table. Of just over 150,000 clones in the sample, 82% were seen once. The V gene is TRBV7-2, the J gene TRBJ1-2, with TRBD1 identical over 9 bases. Input material: peripheral blood. The TCR was taken from a woman older than 75 with acute or convalescent COVID-19. The CDR3 loop reads CASSDDRGGYGYTF. Here the CDR3 DNA reads TGTGCCAGCAGCGACGACAGGGGGGGGTATGGCTACACCTTC.